This TCR beta chain is from a study of graft-versus-host responses after intestinal transplantation. For the study at large: Recipients had transplants, and these were multivisceral, liver-intestinal, or isolated intestinal. Tacrolimus and steroids were given for two to four years to all recipients after anti-thymocyte globulin induction. Notes on the study in general: With peak circulating GvH clone levels came an association with early post-transplant HvG declines. GvH clones surfaced in recipient marrow, some emerging earlier in ileum or blood.

Concerning this clone itself: As yet, its antigen is unknown.

Assay: immunoSEQ multiplex PCR; the TCRdb copy retains only in-frame clones and omits some. The table shows 90,000 to 150,000 clones, with roughly 95% occurring only once. After removal of 3 bases from V and 6 bases from J, the junction contained 16 bases not matched to a gene. The CDR3 runs 18 residues. Germline values: CDR1 SGDLS, CDR2 YYNGEE. This TCR was sampled from a human donor who received an intestinal transplant. Specimen: unstimulated CD8+ T cells sorted from spleen or lymph node cells, collected before intestinal transplant. The gene calls are TRBV9 and TRBJ2-2; 8 bases fit TRBD1. The CDR3 nucleotides are TGTGCCAGCAGCGCCCCCAGACAGGGGACACGACCCTCCGGGGAGCTGTTTTTT. Its translation is CASSAPRQGTRPSGELFF.